Shown below are 13 T cell receptor beta chains from a single sample sequenced in a study of blood T cells in healthy people across ages. Primers used in a second PCR of roughly 6 to 11 cycles were a sample-barcoded 5' primer and a J-beta primer mix. In TCRdb, the 5' RACE reads were re-called with MiXCR into one record per CDR3 protein. Of 1.5 million to 2 million distinct CDR3 sequences in the sample, about 49% were seen once. The sample was blood. The source is a woman between 40 and 50 years old in good health.

V usage is TRBV3-1 and J usage is TRBJ2-4; TRBD2 is a possible D gene (6 bases). Looked up from germline, CDR1 is LGHDT and CDR2 is YNNKEL (reference sequence). The V gene lost 0 bases and the J gene lost 8 bases, with 11 bases spanning the gap. There are 14 residues in the CDR3. Here the CDR3 reads CASSQDATSDIQYF. The CDR3 nucleotides are TGTGCCAGCAGCCAAGATGCGACTAGTGACATTCAGTACTTC.

This clonotype was observed a few times. The gene calls are TRBV12-3 or TRBV12-4 and TRBJ2-3, with 7 bases aligning to TRBD2. The CDR3 is 12 residues long. V lost 3 bases to trimming and J lost 8 bases; unmatched junction nucleotides: 2. The CDR3 DNA follows: TGTGCCAGCAGTTTGAGACTAGCTACGCAGTATTTT. As protein: CASSLRLATQYF.

The CDR3 nucleotides read TGCAGTGCTACGGGGACAACGGCCTACGAGCAGTACTTC. This sequence encodes CSATGTTAYEQYF. The chain combines TRBV20-1 with TRBJ2-7; D is possibly TRBD1 (6 bases). This CDR3 spans 13 amino acids. CDR1 and CDR2 (germline): DFQATT, SNEGSKA (reference sequence). Between the trimmed V and J ends, which lost 4 bases and 2 bases, there was a span of 12 bases.

The V gene is TRBV4-1, the J gene TRBJ2-2; 7 bases match TRBD1. V lost 0 bases to trimming and J lost 4 bases; unmatched junction nucleotides: 8. CDR3 size: 17 residues. Germline V gene data show CDR1 as MGHRA and CDR2 as YSYEKL. The CDR3 region has the DNA TGCGCCAGCAGCCAAGAACAGGGGCTGTCGGGCACCGGGGAGCTGTTTTTT. Protein product: CASSQEQGLSGTGELFF.

A few counts support this clonotype. The V call is TRBV4-1, the J call TRBJ1-2; 9 bases are shared with TRBD1. Germline CDR1 is MGHRA and CDR2 is YSYEKL. The CDR3 runs to 15 residues. J gave up 4 bases and V 4 bases, and 7 bases lay outside the gene matches. The CDR3 nucleotides are TGCGCCAGCAGCCCACGACAGGGGGAGACCTATGGCTACACCTTC. Translating gives CASSPRQGETYGYTF.

The chain carries TRBV6-5 and TRBJ2-1; the match to TRBD1 covers 7 bases. V lost 2 bases and J lost 6; bases outside the gene matches: 4. Germline assignment: CDR1 MNHEY and CDR2 SVGAGI. The length of the CDR3 is 14 residues. The CDR3 nucleotides read TGTGCCAGCAGTTACAGAGGACAGGCCAATGAGCAGTTCTTC. It yields the protein CASSYRGQANEQFF.

This clonotype was seen just once. V is TRBV9 and J is TRBJ2-5; 8 bases are a match to TRBD1. CDR3 length equals 14 residues. Germline lookup yields CDR1 SGDLS and CDR2 YYNGEE. Trimming removed 3 bases from V and 11 bases from J; junction bases left unmatched: 12. CDR3 bases: TGTGCCAGCAGCGACCGGGACAGGAGCGATGAGCAGTACTTC. Protein: CASSDRDRSDEQYF.

This clonotype was recorded at least ten times. V gene TRBV7-9 combines with J gene TRBJ2-5, with D perhaps matching TRBD1 (6 bases). Germline V gene lookup returns CDR1 SEHNR and CDR2 FQNEAQ (reference sequence). The CDR3 has 14 residues. V shed 2 bases and J shed 5 bases, with 12 bases lying between them. The CDR3 protein is CASSLQGLPETQYF. In DNA form, the CDR3 reads TGTGCCAGCAGCTTACAGGGGCTGCCGGAGACCCAGTACTTC.

This clonotype was seen a few times. This chain links TRBV4-3 with TRBJ2-5; D may be TRBD1 or TRBD2 (5 bases each). CDR1 is LGHNA, CDR2 YSLEER, per germline. The CDR3 is 15 amino acids. V lost 0 bases, J lost 5 bases, and 13 bases lay in between. The CDR3 is CASSQDTRREETQYF. CDR3 DNA sequence: TGCGCCAGCAGCCAAGATACCCGCAGGGAGGAGACCCAGTACTTC.

J is TRBJ2-1 and V is TRBV7-9; 10 nucleotides line up with TRBD2. This CDR3 has 16 residues. Germline CDR1 reads SEHNR; CDR2 reads FQNEAQ (reference sequence). The V and J ends lost 4 bases and 4 bases, in that order; junction bases with no gene match: 7. The CDR3 DNA reads TGTGCCAGCAGCTCGAGCGGGGGGGCGAATTACAATGAGCAGTTCTTC. The encoded protein is CASSSSGGANYNEQFF.

The chain uses TRBV3-1 and TRBJ1-5; D uncertain. The CDR3 is made up of 13 amino acids. Germline CDR1 reads LGHDT; CDR2 reads YNNKEL (reference sequence). With 0 bases removed from V and 7 bases from J, the gap between germline ends came to 7 bases. CDR3 DNA: TGTGCCAGCAGCCAAGATACAGAACAGCCCCAGCATTTT. Translated: CASSQDTEQPQHF.

Worth noting for this clonotype: One junction end disagrees with the germline gene, perhaps due to a read error. The chain couples TRBV28 to TRBJ1-5; D remains ambiguous. The CDR3 covers 16 residues. Per germline, CDR1 MDHEN and CDR2 SYDVKM. CDR3 loop: CAGSRPDRERDQPQHF. DNA for the CDR3: TGTGCCGGCAGCCGACCCGACCGGGAAAGGGATCAGCCCCAGCATTTT.

The V gene is TRBV7-9, the J gene TRBJ2-3; 9 nucleotides agree with TRBD2. This CDR3 has 15 residues. V dropped 5 bases and J dropped 2; count of bases not matched to a gene: 5. Germline CDR1 reads SEHNR; CDR2 reads FQNEAQ (reference sequence). The CDR3 DNA reads as TGTGCCAGCAGCATATCTAGCGGGGTCACAGATACGCAGTATTTT. Protein: CASSISSGVTDTQYF.